This T cell receptor beta chain was documented in a study of T-cell reconstitution after alpha-beta-depleted transplantation in children. This clonotype appeared a few times. The length of the CDR3 is 15 residues. The V segment lost 1 base and the J segment 4 bases; nucleotides outside the gene matches: 7. Germline V gene lookup returns CDR1 SGHRS and CDR2 YFSETQ. Preparing the TCRbeta library involved the use of unique molecular identifiers. TCRdb reprocessed the PCR reads with MiXCR, giving one entry per CDR3 protein. In the table there are roughly 200,000 distinct CDR3 sequences, approximately 6.8% of which are singletons.

J is TRBJ1-1 and V is TRBV5-1; 7 bases map to TRBD1. Sequenced material: PBMCs from the stem cell graft donor, taken from the stem cell graft. This TCR came from a human donor who donated a stem cell graft to a child with Wiskott-Aldrich syndrome. The CDR3 reads CASSLIDEGATEAFF. CDR3 in DNA: TGCGCCAGCAGCTTGATCGACGAGGGGGCCACTGAAGCTTTCTTT.